This TCR beta chain was recovered during a study of control samples from healthy donors and cancer patients. Libraries were prepared by immunoSEQ multiplex PCR; TCRdb keeps only in-frame clonotypes and omits some of them. The sample has roughly 100,000 clones, under 95% seen once. Only one count was recorded for this clone. This sequence was found in a woman aged 18-35 years in good health. What was sequenced was blood.

CDR3 sequence: CASSLGVSAYEQYF. CDR3 coding DNA: TGTGCCAGCAGCTTAGGAGTATCGGCCTACGAGCAGTACTTC. The chain uses TRBV7-9 and TRBJ2-7, with unresolved D. The CDR3 spans 14 residues. Germline lookup yields CDR1 SEHNR and CDR2 FQNEAQ (reference sequence). V was cut by 1 base and J by 2 bases, with 9 bases left in between.